The next 21 T cell receptor beta chains were all read from a single sample in a study of shared clonotypes between healthy human individuals. The assay was immunoSEQ multiplex PCR, and TCRdb's table has in-frame clones only and misses some. The repertoire has some 1.5 million clones, over 95% of them found once; the top ten carry about 1.2%. The sequencing sample was made of naive CD4+ T cells sorted from blood. The subset was: CD45RA+ positively selected. The receptor source for this set is a young man in good health.

The chain joins TRBV10-1 to TRBJ2-1; possibly TRBD2 for D (5 bases). V dropped 5 bases and J dropped 10 bases, with 12 bases sitting between them. The CDR3 has 12 amino acids. CDR1 and CDR2 from the germline V gene are WNHNN and SYGVQD (reference sequence). CDR3 region: CASSLTSYEQFF. The CDR3 coding sequence is TGCGCCAGCAGTCTAACTAGTTACGAGCAGTTCTTC.

This rearrangement joins TRBV11-3 to TRBJ2-7, with 7 bases matching TRBD2. In germline, CDR1 is SGHNT, CDR2 YENEEA. The CDR3 has 15 residues. The trim removed 5 bases at V and 1 base at J, leaving 8 bases unmatched. The CDR3 coding sequence is TGTGCCAGCAGCGGTAGCGGGCGGCAGTCCTACGAGCAGTACTTC. Translating gives CASSGSGRQSYEQYF.

V is TRBV6-6 and J is TRBJ2-4, with 11 bases fitting TRBD2. The CDR3 length is 14 residues. Germline assignment: CDR1 MNHNY and CDR2 SVGAGI (reference sequence). With 2 bases clipped from V and 12 bases from J, the junction kept 6 bases outside the gene matches. This chain's CDR3 is CASSYTSGSRDQYF. As DNA, the CDR3 is TGTGCCAGCAGTTACACTAGCGGGAGTCGGGATCAGTACTTC.

The V call is TRBV5-1, the J call TRBJ2-7; D is undetermined. Trimming left V 0 bases short and J 2 bases short, with 15 bases between. The V gene's germline CDR1 is SGHRS and CDR2 YFSETQ. The CDR3 spans 16 residues. The CDR3 sequence: CASSLVALQKAYEQYF. The DNA for the CDR3 is TGCGCCAGCAGCTTGGTTGCTCTACAGAAGGCCTACGAGCAGTACTTC.

The rearrangement uses TRBV27 and TRBJ2-1, with 13 bases lining up with TRBD2. The CDR3 is 17 amino acids. Trimming took 7 bases from V and 10 from J; bases not matched to a gene: 16. Looked up from germline, CDR1 is MNHEY and CDR2 is SMNVEV (reference sequence). This CDR3 reads CASTPRLAGGTRSEQFF. The CDR3 region has the DNA TGTGCCAGCACCCCGAGACTAGCGGGAGGAACGCGATCCGAGCAGTTCTTC.

This clone was observed a handful of times. This chain links TRBV7-2 with TRBJ2-3; the match to TRBD2 covers 10 bases. The CDR3 loop spans 15 amino acids. Germline V gene data show CDR1 as SGHTA and CDR2 as FQGNSA. J gave up 1 base and V 5 bases, and 3 bases lay outside the gene matches. The CDR3 here is CASSRAGGGTDTQYF. CDR3 nucleotide sequence: TGTGCCAGCAGCCGAGCGGGAGGGGGCACAGATACGCAGTATTTT.

The chain recombines TRBV27 with TRBJ2-7; D is perhaps TRBD1 (6 bases). CDR1 MNHEY and CDR2 SMNVEV come from the germline V gene (reference sequence). This CDR3 has 14 amino acids. Trimming removed 5 bases at V and 5 bases at J, with 16 bases between. CDR3 residues: CASSRGTKRNEQYF. The CDR3 bases are TGTGCCAGCAGTCGTGGGACAAAAAGGAACGAGCAGTACTTC.

V usage is TRBV19 and J usage is TRBJ2-1, with D possibly TRBD2 on 6 matching bases. CDR3 size: 16 residues. In germline, CDR1 is LNHDA, CDR2 SQIVND (reference sequence). Between the trimmed V and J ends, which lost 9 bases and 0 bases, there was a span of 18 bases. CDR3 sequence (DNA): TGTGCCAGCAACCCCTTCGGGGGAAGCTCCTACAATGAGCAGTTCTTC. Translated: CASNPFGGSSYNEQFF. Drawing the rest from reference TRBV19 and TRBJ2-1, the complete variable domain is DGGITQSPKYLFRKEGQNVTLSCEQNLNHDAMYWYRQDPGQGLRLIYYSQIVNDFQKGDIAEGYSVSREKKESFPLTVTSAQKNPTAFYLCASNPFGGSSYNEQFFGPGTRLTVL.

V and J are TRBV29-1 and TRBJ2-2; the D gene could be TRBD1 or TRBD2 (5 bases each). CDR1 is SQVTM, CDR2 ANQGSEA, per germline. V lost 5 bases and J 6 bases, leaving 7 bases between the germline ends. The CDR3 runs to 11 residues. CDR3 in DNA: TGCAGCGTTCTGGGGGCCGGGGAGCTGTTTTTT. It yields the protein CSVLGAGELFF.

The chain has TRBV29-1 and TRBJ1-1, with no clear D. The CDR3 has 10 residues. Per germline, CDR1 SQVTM and CDR2 ANQGSEA. Deletions cut 5 bases from V and 5 bases from J, with 6 bases between. The CDR3 DNA follows: TGCAGCGTTTTAGGAACTGAAGCTTTCTTT. This encodes CSVLGTEAFF. Filled out from reference TRBV29-1 and TRBJ1-1, the complete variable domain reads SAVISQKPSRDICQRGTSLTIQCQVDSQVTMMFWYRQQPGQSLTLIATANQGSEATYESGFVIDKFPISRPNLTFSTLTVSNMSPEDSSIYLCSVLGTEAFFGQGTRLTVV.

This clone has a single count. This chain uses TRBV25-1 with TRBJ2-7, with 7 bases lining up with TRBD1. The CDR3 has 14 residues. V gave up 3 bases and J gave up 4 bases; unmatched junction bases: 6. The germline V gene has CDR1 MGHDK and CDR2 SYGVNS. Here the CDR3 reads CASSDIRDSYEQYF. Here the CDR3 DNA reads TGTGCCAGCAGTGATATCCGGGACAGTTACGAGCAGTACTTC.

J is TRBJ2-3 and V is TRBV5-1; 7 bases are shared with TRBD1. The CDR3 length is 16 residues. The trim removed 3 bases at V and 0 bases at J, leaving 7 bases unmatched. Germline CDR1 is SGHRS and CDR2 is YFSETQ. DNA for the CDR3: TGCGCCAGCAGCTGGGGGACAGACTTTAGCACAGATACGCAGTATTTT. Its protein product is CASSWGTDFSTDTQYF. The full variable domain, its missing parts supplied by reference TRBV5-1 and TRBJ2-3, is KAGVTQTPRYLIKTRGQQVTLSCSPISGHRSVSWYQQTPGQGLQFLFEYFSETQRNKGNFPGRFSGRQFSNSRSEMNVSTLELGDSALYLCASSWGTDFSTDTQYFGPGTRLTVL.

The V call is TRBV5-1, the J call TRBJ2-3; TRBD2 aligns across 13 bases. Per the germline V gene, CDR1 is SGHRS and CDR2 is YFSETQ. CDR3 length: 17 residues. Trimming took 3 bases from V and 4 from J; bases not matched to a gene: 8. The CDR3 DNA is TGCGCCAGCAGCTGGGGGACTAGCGGGATACATCCAGATACGCAGTATTTT. It yields the protein CASSWGTSGIHPDTQYF.

CDR3 sequence (DNA): TGTGCCAGCTCAGGAGGACTAGCGGGACCCCATGAGCAGTTCTTC. Amino acids: CASSGGLAGPHEQFF. V usage is TRBV18 and J usage is TRBJ2-1; 12 bases fit TRBD2. With V trimmed by 5 bases and J by 8 bases, 7 bases remained unmatched. The CDR3 has 15 residues. The germline gives CDR1 KGHSH, CDR2 LQKENI.

The chain couples TRBV7-9 to TRBJ1-3; no clear D gene. V was pared by 3 bases and J by 0 bases, with 6 bases between. This CDR3 has 14 amino acids. The germline V gene encodes CDR1 SEHNR and CDR2 FQNEAQ (reference sequence). CDR3 sequence: CASSLEVSGNTIYF. In nucleotides, the CDR3 is TGTGCCAGCAGCTTGGAAGTCTCTGGAAACACCATATATTTT.

The chain recombines TRBV7-8 with TRBJ2-5; 8 bases fit TRBD2. J gave up 3 bases and V 2 bases, and 2 bases lay outside the gene matches. Looked up from germline, CDR1 is SGHVS and CDR2 is FQNEAQ. CDR3 length equals 14 residues. The chain's CDR3 is CASSLRLAKETQYF. The CDR3, as DNA: TGTGCCAGCAGCTTACGACTAGCGAAAGAGACCCAGTACTTC.

V gene TRBV7-2 combines with J gene TRBJ2-7; 11 bases align to TRBD2. This CDR3 comprises 17 residues. Germline trimming cut 1 base from V and 6 bases from J; bases unmatched to any gene: 11. Germline V lookup: CDR1 SGHTA, CDR2 FQGNSA. The CDR3 DNA is TGTGCCAGCAGCTTAGAACTAGCGGGGGCTGGTTTCGGCGAGCAGTACTTC. It yields the protein CASSLELAGAGFGEQYF.

This rearrangement joins TRBV2 to TRBJ2-5, with D hard to call. The germline gives CDR1 SNHLY, CDR2 FYNNEI. V was clipped by 8 bases and J by 2 bases, with 12 bases between them. The CDR3 consists of 13 residues. The CDR3, as DNA: TGTGCCAGCCGCCTTCGGATACAAGAGACCCAGTACTTC. Protein: CASRLRIQETQYF.

This chain joins TRBV11-2 and TRBJ2-6; D is uncertain. The CDR3 covers 14 residues. The germline gives CDR1 SGHAT, CDR2 FQNNGV. Between the trimmed V and J ends, which lost 4 bases and 4 bases, there was a span of 8 bases. Written as DNA, the CDR3 is TGTGCCAGCAGCTCGTACCCGGGGGCCAACGTCCTGACTTTC. Residues: CASSSYPGANVLTF.

CDR3 region: CASSTRLRRETQYF. The CDR3 DNA sequence: TGTGCCAGCAGCACCCGCCTTAGACGAGAGACCCAGTACTTC. This chain connects TRBV7-8 to TRBJ2-5; unclear D gene. Germline CDR1 is SGHVS and CDR2 is FQNEAQ. V lost 5 bases and J 4 bases, leaving 14 bases between the germline ends. This CDR3 is built from 14 residues.

The V and J genes are TRBV29-1 and TRBJ1-2; D uncertain. CDR1 and CDR2 (germline): SQVTM, ANQGSEA. V lost 5 bases and J lost 0, with 16 bases in between. The CDR3 contains 15 residues. The CDR3 DNA is TGCAGCGTTTCTGGACGACCCGAAACTAACTATGGCTACACCTTC. It encodes CSVSGRPETNYGYTF.